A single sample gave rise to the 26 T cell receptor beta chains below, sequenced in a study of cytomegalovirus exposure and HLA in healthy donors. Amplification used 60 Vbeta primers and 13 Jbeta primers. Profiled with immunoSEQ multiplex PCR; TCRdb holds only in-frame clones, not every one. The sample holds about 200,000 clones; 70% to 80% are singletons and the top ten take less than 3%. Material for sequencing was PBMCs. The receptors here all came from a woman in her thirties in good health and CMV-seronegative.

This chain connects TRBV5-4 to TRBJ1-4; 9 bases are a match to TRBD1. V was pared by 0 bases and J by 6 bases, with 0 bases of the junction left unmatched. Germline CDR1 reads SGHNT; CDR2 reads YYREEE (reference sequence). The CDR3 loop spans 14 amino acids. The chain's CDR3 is CASSLGTGDEKLFF. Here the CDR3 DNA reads TGTGCCAGCAGCTTGGGGACAGGGGATGAAAAACTGTTTTTT. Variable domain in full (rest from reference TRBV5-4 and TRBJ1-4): ETGVTQSPTHLIKTRGQQVTLRCSSQSGHNTVSWYQQALGQGPQFIFQYYREEENGRGNFPPRFSGLQFPNYSSELNVNALELDDSALYLCASSLGTGDEKLFFGSGTQLSVL.

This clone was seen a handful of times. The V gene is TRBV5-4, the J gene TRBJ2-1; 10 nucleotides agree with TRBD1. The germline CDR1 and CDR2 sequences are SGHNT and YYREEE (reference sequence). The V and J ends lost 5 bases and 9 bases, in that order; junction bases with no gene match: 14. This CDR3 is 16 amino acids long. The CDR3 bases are TGTGCCAGCAGACCCACGGACAGGGGGTGGGGAGTTGAGCAGTTCTTC. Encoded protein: CASRPTDRGWGVEQFF.

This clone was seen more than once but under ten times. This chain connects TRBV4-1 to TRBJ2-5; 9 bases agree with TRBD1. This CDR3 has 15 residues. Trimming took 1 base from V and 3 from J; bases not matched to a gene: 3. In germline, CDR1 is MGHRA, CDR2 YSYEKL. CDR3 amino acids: CASSQGDREEETQYF. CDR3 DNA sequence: TGCGCCAGCAGCCAAGGGGACAGGGAAGAAGAGACCCAGTACTTC.

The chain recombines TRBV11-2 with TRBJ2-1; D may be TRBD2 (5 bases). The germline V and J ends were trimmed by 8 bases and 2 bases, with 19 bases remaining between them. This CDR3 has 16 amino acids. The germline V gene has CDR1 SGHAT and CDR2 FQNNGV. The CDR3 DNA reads TGTGCCAGCTCCCCTTTAACGGGGAACGCCTACAATGAGCAGTTCTTC. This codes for CASSPLTGNAYNEQFF.

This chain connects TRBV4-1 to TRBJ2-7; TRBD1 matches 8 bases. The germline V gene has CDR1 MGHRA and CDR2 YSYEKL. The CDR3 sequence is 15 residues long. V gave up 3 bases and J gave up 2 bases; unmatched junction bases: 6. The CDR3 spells CASSHGQGLTYEQYF. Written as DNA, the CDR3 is TGCGCCAGCAGCCACGGACAGGGCCTAACCTACGAGCAGTACTTC.

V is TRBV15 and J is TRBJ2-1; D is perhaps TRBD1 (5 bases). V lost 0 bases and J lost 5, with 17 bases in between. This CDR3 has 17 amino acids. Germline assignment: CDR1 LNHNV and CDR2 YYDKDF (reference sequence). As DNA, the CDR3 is TGTGCCACCAGCAGAGAGGACCCCAGGGTAGGGGACAATGAGCAGTTCTTC. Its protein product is CATSREDPRVGDNEQFF. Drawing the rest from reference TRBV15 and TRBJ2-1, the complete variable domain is DAMVIQNPRYQVTQFGKPVTLSCSQTLNHNVMYWYQQKSSQAPKLLFHYYDKDFNNEADTPDNFQSRRPNTSFCFLDIRSPGLGDTAMYLCATSREDPRVGDNEQFFGPGTRLTVL.

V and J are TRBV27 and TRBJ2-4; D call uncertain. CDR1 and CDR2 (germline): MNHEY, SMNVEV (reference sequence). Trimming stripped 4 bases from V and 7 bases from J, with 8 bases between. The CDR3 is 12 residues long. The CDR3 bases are TGTGCCAGCAGTTCTCTACGGAACATTCAGTACTTC. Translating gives CASSSLRNIQYF.

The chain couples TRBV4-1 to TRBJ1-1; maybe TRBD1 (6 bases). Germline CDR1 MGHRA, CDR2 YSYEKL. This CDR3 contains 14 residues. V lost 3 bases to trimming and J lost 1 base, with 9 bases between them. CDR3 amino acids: CASSQRGGNTEAFF. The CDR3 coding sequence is TGCGCCAGCAGCCAGAGGGGGGGGAACACTGAAGCTTTCTTT.

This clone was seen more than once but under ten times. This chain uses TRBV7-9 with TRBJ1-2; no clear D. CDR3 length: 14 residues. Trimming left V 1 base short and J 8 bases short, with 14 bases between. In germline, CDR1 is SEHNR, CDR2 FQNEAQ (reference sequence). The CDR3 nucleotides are TGTGCCAGCAGCTTAGTAGGCGGAGGGAAGGGCTACACCTTC. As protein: CASSLVGGGKGYTF.

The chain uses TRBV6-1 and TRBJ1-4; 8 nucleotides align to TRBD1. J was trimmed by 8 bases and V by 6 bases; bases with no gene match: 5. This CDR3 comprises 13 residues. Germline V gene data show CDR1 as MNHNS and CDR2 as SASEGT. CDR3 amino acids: CASSRGPGEKLFF. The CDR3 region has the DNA TGTGCCAGCAGCAGGGGGCCGGGGGAAAAACTGTTTTTT.

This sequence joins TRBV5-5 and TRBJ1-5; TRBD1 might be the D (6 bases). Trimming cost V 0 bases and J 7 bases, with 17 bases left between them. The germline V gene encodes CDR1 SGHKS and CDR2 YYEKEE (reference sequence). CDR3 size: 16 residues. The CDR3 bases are TGTGCCAGCAGCTTGGAGGTAGGGGGAAGCAGGCAGCCCCAGCATTTT. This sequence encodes CASSLEVGGSRQPQHF.

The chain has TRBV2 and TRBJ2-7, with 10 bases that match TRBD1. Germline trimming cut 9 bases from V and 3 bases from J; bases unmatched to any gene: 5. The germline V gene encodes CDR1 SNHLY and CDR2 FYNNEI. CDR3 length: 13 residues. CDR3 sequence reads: CASSGTGVYEQYF. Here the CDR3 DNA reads TGTGCCAGTTCCGGGACAGGGGTCTACGAGCAGTACTTC.

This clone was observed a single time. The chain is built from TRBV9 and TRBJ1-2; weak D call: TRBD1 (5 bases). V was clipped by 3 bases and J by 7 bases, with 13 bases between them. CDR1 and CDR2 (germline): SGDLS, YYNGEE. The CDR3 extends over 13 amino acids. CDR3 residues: CASSGGGPSGYTF. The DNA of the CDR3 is TGTGCCAGCAGCGGGGGGGGTCCTAGTGGCTACACCTTC.

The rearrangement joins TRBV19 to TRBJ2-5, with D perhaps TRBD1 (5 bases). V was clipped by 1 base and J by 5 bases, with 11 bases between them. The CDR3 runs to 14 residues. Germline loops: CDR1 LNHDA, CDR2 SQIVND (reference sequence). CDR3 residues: CASSIGGHTETQYF. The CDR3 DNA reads TGTGCCAGTAGTATAGGTGGACACACGGAGACCCAGTACTTC.

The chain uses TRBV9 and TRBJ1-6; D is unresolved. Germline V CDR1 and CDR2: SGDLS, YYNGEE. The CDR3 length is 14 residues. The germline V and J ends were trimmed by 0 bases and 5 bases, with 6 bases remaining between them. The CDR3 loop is CASSVESDNSPLHF. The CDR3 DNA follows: TGTGCCAGCAGCGTAGAGTCAGATAATTCACCCCTCCACTTT.

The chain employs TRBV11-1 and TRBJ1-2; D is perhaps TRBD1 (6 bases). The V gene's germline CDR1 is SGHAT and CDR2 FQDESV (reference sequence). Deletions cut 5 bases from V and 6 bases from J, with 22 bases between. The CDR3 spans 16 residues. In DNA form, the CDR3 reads TGTGCCAGCAGCAGCCCTCGGACAGCCGTCTTAGATGGCTACACCTTC. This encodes CASSSPRTAVLDGYTF.

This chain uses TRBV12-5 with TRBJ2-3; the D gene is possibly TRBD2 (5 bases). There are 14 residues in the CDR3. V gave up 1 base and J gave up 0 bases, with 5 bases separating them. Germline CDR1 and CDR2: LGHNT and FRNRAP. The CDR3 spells CASGLGTSTDTQYF. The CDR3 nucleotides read TGTGCTAGTGGTTTGGGGACTAGCACAGATACGCAGTATTTT.

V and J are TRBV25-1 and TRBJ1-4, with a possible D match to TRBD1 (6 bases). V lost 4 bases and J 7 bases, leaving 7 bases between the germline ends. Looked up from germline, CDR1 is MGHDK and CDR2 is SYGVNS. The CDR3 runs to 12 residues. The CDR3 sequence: CASSARGEKLFF. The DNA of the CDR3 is TGTGCCAGCAGTGCCAGGGGTGAAAAACTGTTTTTT.

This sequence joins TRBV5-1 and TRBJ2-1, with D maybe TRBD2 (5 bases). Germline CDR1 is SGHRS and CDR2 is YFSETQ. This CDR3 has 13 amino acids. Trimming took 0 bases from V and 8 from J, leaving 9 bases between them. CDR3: CASSLAGVYEQFF. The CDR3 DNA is TGCGCCAGCAGCTTGGCCGGGGTATATGAGCAGTTCTTC.

In DNA, the CDR3 is TGTGCCAGCAGCACGAACGGGAATGAGCAGTTCTTC. This gives the protein CASSTNGNEQFF. This chain uses TRBV9 with TRBJ2-1; D is ambiguous. V lost 4 bases and J 7 bases, leaving 9 bases between the germline ends. The CDR3 is made up of 12 amino acids. Germline assignment: CDR1 SGDLS and CDR2 YYNGEE.

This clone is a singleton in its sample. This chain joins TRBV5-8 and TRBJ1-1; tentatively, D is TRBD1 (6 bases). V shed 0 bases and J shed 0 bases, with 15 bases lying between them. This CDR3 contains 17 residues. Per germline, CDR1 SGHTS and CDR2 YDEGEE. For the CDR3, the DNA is TGTGCCAGCAGCTTGGGGTTTAGGACAGAGATGAACACTGAAGCTTTCTTT. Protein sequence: CASSLGFRTEMNTEAFF.

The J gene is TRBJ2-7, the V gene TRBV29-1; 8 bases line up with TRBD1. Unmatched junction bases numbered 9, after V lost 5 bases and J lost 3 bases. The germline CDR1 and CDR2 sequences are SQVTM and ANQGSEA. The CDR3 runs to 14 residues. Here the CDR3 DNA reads TGCAGCGTTTTGGTGACAGGGGACAACTACGAGCAGTACTTC. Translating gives CSVLVTGDNYEQYF.

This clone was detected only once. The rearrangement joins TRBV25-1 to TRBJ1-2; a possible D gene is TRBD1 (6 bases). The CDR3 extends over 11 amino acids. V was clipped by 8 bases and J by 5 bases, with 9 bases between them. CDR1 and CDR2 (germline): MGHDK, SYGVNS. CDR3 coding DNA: TGTGCCAGCTCGAGGGGGTATGGCTACACCTTC. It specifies CASSRGYGYTF.

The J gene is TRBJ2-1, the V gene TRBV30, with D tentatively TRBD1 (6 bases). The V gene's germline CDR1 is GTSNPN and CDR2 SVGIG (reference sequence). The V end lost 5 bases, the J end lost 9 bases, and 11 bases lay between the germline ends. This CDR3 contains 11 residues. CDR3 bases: TGTGCCTGGCACCAGGGGAGTGAGCAGTTCTTC. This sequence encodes CAWHQGSEQFF.

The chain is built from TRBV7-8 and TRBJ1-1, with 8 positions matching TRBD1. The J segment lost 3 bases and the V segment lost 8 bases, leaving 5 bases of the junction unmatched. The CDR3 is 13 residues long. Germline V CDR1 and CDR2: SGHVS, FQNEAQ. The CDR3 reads CASGQGIYTEAFF. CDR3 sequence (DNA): TGTGCCAGCGGACAGGGAATCTACACTGAAGCTTTCTTT.

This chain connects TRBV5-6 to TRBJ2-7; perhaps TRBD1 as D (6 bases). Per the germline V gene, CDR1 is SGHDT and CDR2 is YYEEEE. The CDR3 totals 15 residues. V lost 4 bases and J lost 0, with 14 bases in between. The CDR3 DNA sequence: TGTGCCAGCAGCCGGGACAAGGCCTCCTCCTACGAGCAGTACTTC. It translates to CASSRDKASSYEQYF.